This T cell receptor beta chain originates from a study of blood T cell repertoires in COVID-19. Study-wide context: Italy, Spain and the United States were the sources of the convalescent and acute COVID-19 samples. Sample material is recorded as cDNA or gDNA derived from T cells, B-cell-depleted T cells, or PBMCs.

CDR3 size: 16 residues. Germline CDR1 SGHDT, CDR2 YYEEEE. Germline trimming cut 4 bases from V and 7 bases from J; bases unmatched to any gene: 10. Clones were sequenced by immunoSEQ multiplex PCR, and TCRdb holds only the in-frame ones, with some missing. This sample has around 220,000 clones, with around nine tenths found just once. The chain recombines TRBV5-6 with TRBJ1-4, with 10 positions matching TRBD1. The sample consisted of peripheral blood. The receptor comes from a man aged 18 to 29 with active or convalescent COVID-19. The DNA for the CDR3 is TGTGCCAGCAGCGGAAACCGACAGGGGGCGCGTGAAAAACTGTTTTTT. As protein: CASSGNRQGAREKLFF.